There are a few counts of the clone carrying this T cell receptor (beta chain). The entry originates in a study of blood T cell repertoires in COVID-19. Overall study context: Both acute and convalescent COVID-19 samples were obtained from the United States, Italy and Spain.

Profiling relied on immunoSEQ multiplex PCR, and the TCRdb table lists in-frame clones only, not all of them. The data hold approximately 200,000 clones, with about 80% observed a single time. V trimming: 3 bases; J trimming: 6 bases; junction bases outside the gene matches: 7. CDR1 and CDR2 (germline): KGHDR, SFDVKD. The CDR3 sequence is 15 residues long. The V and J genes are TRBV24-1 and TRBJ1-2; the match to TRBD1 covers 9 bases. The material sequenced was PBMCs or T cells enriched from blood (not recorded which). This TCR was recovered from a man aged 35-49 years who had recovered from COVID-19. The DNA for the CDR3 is TGTGCCACCAGTGATGACAGGGGGACATGGGATGGCTACACCTTC. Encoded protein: CATSDDRGTWDGYTF.